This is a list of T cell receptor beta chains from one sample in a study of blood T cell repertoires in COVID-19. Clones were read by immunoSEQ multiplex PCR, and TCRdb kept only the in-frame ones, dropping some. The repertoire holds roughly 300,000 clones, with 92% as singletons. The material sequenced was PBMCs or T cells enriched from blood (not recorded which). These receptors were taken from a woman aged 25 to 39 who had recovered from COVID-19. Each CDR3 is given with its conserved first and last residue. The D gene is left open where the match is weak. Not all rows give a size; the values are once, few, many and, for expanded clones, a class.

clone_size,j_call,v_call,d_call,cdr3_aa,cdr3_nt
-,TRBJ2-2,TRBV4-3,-,CASSQEGTLLHTGELFF,TGCGCCAGCAGCCAAGAAGGGACACTGCTCCACACCGGGGAGCTGTTTTTT
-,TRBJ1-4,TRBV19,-,CASSIAGAQREKLFF,TGTGCCAGTAGTATAGCAGGGGCGCAACGTGAAAAACTGTTTTTT
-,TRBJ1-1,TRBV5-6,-,CASSSSNTEAFF,TGTGCCAGCAGTTCCAGTAACACTGAAGCTTTCTTT
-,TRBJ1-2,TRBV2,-,CASSEVGFNGYTF,TGTGCCAGCAGTGAGGTCGGTTTCAATGGCTACACCTTC
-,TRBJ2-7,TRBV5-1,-,CASSLGAFGSPFYEQYF,TGCGCCAGCAGCTTGGGCGCCTTCGGGTCTCCTTTCTACGAGCAGTACTTC
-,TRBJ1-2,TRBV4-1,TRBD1,CASSQSSTGGMYGYTF,TGCGCCAGCAGCCAAAGTTCTACAGGGGGAATGTATGGCTACACCTTC
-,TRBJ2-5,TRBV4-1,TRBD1,CASSQSQGRQGAETQYF,TGCGCCAGCAGCCAGAGTCAAGGCCGGCAGGGGGCCGAGACCCAGTACTTC
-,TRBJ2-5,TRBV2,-,CASSTEGLRGETQYF,TGTGCCAGCAGTACTGAGGGACTGCGGGGAGAGACCCAGTACTTC
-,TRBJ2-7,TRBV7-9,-,CASSPYRDEQYF,TGTGCCAGCAGCCCTTACAGGGACGAGCAGTACTTC
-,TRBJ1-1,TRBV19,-,CASSTRRAEGAFF,TGTGCCAGTAGTACCCGGAGAGCGGAGGGAGCTTTCTTT
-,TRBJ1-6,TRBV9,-,CASSSRAGGSPLHF,TGTGCCAGCAGCTCCCGGGCCGGGGGTTCACCCCTCCACTTT
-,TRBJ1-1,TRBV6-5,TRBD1,CASSSQTGKAEAFF,TGTGCCAGCAGTTCACAGACAGGGAAGGCTGAAGCTTTCTTT
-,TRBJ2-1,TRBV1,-,CTSSQEASGRSSYNEQFF,TGCACCAGCAGCCAAGAGGCTAGCGGGAGAAGCTCCTACAATGAGCAGTTCTTC
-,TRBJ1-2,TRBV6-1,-,CASSEGHNGYTF,TGTGCCAGCAGTGAAGGACATAATGGCTACACCTTC
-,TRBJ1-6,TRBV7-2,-,CASRDLHASSYNSPLHF,TGTGCCAGCAGGGACTTACATGCGAGCTCCTATAATTCACCCCTCCACTTT
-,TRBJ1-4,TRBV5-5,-,CASSPRVGKLFF,TGTGCCAGCAGCCCCCGGGTCGGGAAACTGTTTTTT
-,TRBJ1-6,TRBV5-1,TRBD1,CASSLQGAGNSPLHF,TGCGCCAGCAGCTTACAGGGGGCCGGTAATTCACCCCTCCACTTT
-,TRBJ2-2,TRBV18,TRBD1,CASSPRTGQVELFF,TGTGCCAGCTCACCAAGGACAGGGCAGGTGGAGCTGTTTTTT
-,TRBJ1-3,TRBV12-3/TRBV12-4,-,CASSFISGNTIYF,TGTGCCAGCAGTTTCATCTCTGGAAACACCATATATTTT
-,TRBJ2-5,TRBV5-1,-,CASRPGSQETQYF,TGCGCCAGCAGACCCGGGTCGCAAGAGACCCAGTACTTC
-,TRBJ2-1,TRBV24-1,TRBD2,CATSDWASGSSYNEQFF,TGTGCCACCAGTGATTGGGCTAGCGGGAGTTCCTACAATGAGCAGTTCTTC
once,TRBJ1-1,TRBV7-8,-,CASSLNRANTEAFF,TGTGCCAGCAGCTTAAACAGGGCGAACACTGAAGCTTTCTTT
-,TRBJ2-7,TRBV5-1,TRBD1,CASSFEGGGQGNHWYEQYF,TGCGCCAGCAGCTTCGAGGGTGGGGGACAGGGGAATCATTGGTACGAGCAGTACTTC
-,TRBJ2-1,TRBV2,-,CASRTHSGSPYNEQFF,TGTGCCAGCAGAACTCATTCCGGGAGTCCCTACAATGAGCAGTTCTTC
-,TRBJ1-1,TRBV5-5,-,CASSPLSFRERNTEAFF,TGTGCCAGCAGCCCGCTTAGTTTCAGGGAACGGAACACTGAAGCTTTCTTT
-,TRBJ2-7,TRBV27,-,CASSQTRKYEQYF,TGTGCCAGCAGCCAGACAAGGAAGTACGAGCAGTACTTC
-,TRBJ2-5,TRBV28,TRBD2,CASSLFLAGAVIQETQYF,TGTGCCAGCAGTTTATTTCTAGCGGGGGCTGTCATTCAAGAGACCCAGTACTTC
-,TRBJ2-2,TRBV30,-,CAWTTQGTVNTGELFF,TGTGCCTGGACCACTCAGGGGACCGTGAACACCGGGGAGCTGTTTTTT
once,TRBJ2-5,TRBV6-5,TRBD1,CASSETGTQETQYF,TGTGCCAGCTCTGAGACAGGGACGCAAGAGACCCAGTACTTC
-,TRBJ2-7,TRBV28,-,CASTAQGNHEQYF,TGTGCCAGCACTGCACAGGGTAACCACGAGCAGTACTTC
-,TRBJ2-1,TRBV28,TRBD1,CASSTGTGVNEQFF,TGTGCCAGCAGTACCGGGACAGGGGTCAATGAGCAGTTCTTC
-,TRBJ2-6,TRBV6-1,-,CASSEEGRSGANVLTF,TGTGCCAGCAGTGAAGAGGGGCGCTCTGGGGCCAACGTCCTGACTTTC
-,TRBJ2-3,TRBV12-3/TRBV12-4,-,CASSFSTDTQYF,TGTGCCAGCAGTTTCTCCACAGATACGCAGTATTTT
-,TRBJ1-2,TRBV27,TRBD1,CASSVDRATYYGYTF,TGTGCCAGCAGTGTCGACAGGGCTACATACTATGGCTACACCTTC
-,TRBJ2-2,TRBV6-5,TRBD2,CASGDLTSGGGELFF,TGTGCCAGCGGCGACCTCACTAGCGGGGGCGGGGAGCTGTTTTTT
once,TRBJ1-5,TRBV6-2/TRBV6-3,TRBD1,CASSYRQGRDSNQPQHF,TGTGCCAGCAGTTACCGACAGGGGCGAGATAGCAATCAGCCCCAGCATTTT
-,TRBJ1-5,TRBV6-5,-,CASSYQYLGGDQPQHF,TGTGCCAGCAGTTATCAGTATCTGGGGGGAGATCAGCCCCAGCATTTT
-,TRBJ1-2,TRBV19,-,CASSIGHGYYGYTF,TGTGCCAGTAGTATAGGGCACGGGTACTATGGCTACACCTTC
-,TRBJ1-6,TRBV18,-,CASSPARVDSPLHF,TGTGCCAGCTCACCGGCGAGGGTAGACTCACCCCTCCACTTT
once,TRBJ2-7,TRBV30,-,CAWRSEGGYEQYF,TGTGCCTGGAGATCGGAAGGGGGCTACGAGCAGTACTTC
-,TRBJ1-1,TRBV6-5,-,CASSYRPRDFEAFF,TGTGCCAGCAGTTACCGACCCCGGGACTTTGAAGCTTTCTTT
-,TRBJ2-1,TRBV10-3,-,CAISDPRARGSDRHYNEQFF,TGTGCCATCAGTGACCCCAGAGCTAGGGGTTCCGATAGACACTACAATGAGCAGTTCTTC
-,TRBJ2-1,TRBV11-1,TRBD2,CASSSGLAGGNEQFF,TGTGCCAGCAGCTCAGGACTAGCGGGAGGCAATGAGCAGTTCTTC
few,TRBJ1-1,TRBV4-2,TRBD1,CASRTGTLDTEAFF,TGTGCCAGCAGGACAGGGACGTTGGACACTGAAGCTTTCTTT
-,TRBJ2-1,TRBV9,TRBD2,CASSRSGRLNEQFF,TGTGCCAGTAGTCGTAGCGGGAGACTCAATGAGCAGTTCTTC
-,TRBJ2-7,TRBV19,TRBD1,CASRPRDSYEQYF,TGTGCCAGTAGACCCCGGGACAGCTACGAGCAGTACTTC
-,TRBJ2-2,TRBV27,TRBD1,CASSHRGGPGELFF,TGTGCCAGCAGCCACAGGGGTGGGCCCGGGGAGCTGTTTTTT
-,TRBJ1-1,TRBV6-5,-,CATTRGGLGTEAFF,TGTGCCACCACCCGCGGGGGGTTAGGCACTGAAGCTTTCTTT
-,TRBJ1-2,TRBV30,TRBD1,CAWSVGGTGTSRYTF,TGTGCCTGGAGCGTGGGGGGGACAGGGACTTCGCGCTACACCTTC
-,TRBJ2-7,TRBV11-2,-,CASSSKQGSYEQYF,TGTGCCAGCAGCTCGAAACAGGGTTCCTACGAGCAGTACTTC
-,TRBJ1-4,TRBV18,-,CASSTRAPPGEKLFF,TGTGCCAGCTCAACCCGGGCCCCTCCAGGGGAAAAACTGTTTTTT
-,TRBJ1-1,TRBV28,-,CASGAGGGMNTEAFF,TGTGCCAGCGGGGCAGGTGGAGGGATGAACACTGAAGCTTTCTTT
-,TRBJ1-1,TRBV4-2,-,CASSQDTDTEAFF,TGTGCCAGCAGCCAAGATACAGACACTGAAGCTTTCTTT
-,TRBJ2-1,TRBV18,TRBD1,CASSPSRTGMGFF,TGTGCCAGCTCACCCTCCCGGACAGGGATGGGGTTCTTC